The T cell receptor beta chain under discussion was sequenced for a study of preoperative IRX-2 immunotherapy in early breast cancer. There are 15 residues in the CDR3. V shed 3 bases and J 4 bases; nucleotides not matched to a gene: 6. Per germline, CDR1 LNHDA and CDR2 SQIVND (reference sequence). Sample treatment: preoperative locoregional IRX-2 cytokine immunotherapy. Samples came from a phase Ib trial of preoperative locoregional IRX-2 cytokine immunotherapy. Profiling relied on immunoSEQ multiplex PCR, and the TCRdb table lists in-frame clones only, not all of them. This repertoire shows 5,000 or so clones, approximately 71% found once; its top ten account for about 14%.

This material consisted of tumor tissue, taken before IRX-2 immunotherapy. The V and J genes are TRBV19 and TRBJ2-1; 7 positions agree with TRBD1. The clonotype originates from a human donor with breast cancer. The CDR3 sequence is CASSMRGGVYNEQFF. The CDR3 region has the DNA TGTGCCAGTAGTATGAGAGGGGGCGTGTACAATGAGCAGTTCTTC.